This T cell receptor beta chain emerged from a study of T cells in Graves' hyperthyroidism and ophthalmopathy. Across the study: Peripheral blood sampling occurred at initial diagnosis, before any treatment.

In making diagnoses, clinical symptoms, serum thyroxine and TRAb, thyroid ultrasound and orbital computed tomography were all used. This sample holds PBMCs from roughly 10 ml fresh peripheral blood. This clonotype was seen more than once but under ten times. What it recognizes is unknown. Findings of the study overall: Most thyroid clonotypes expanded above 0.001 were also detected in blood.

This CDR3 is built from 15 residues. Trimming stripped 7 bases from V and 4 bases from J, with 17 bases between. The source material, RNA transcripts, was used to amplify TCR beta CDR3 regions. First-round RT-PCR targeting the TCR CDR3 was performed with the HTBI primer set. TCRdb reprocessed the multiplex PCR reads via MiXCR and lists one record per CDR3 protein. The profile shows 370,000 or so distinct CDR3 sequences, 20% to 25% of them singletons. The sequenced material came from blood. This clonotype originated in a man aged 50 to 60 with Graves' hyperthyroidism. The gene calls are TRBV12-3 or TRBV12-4 and TRBJ2-1; tentatively, D is TRBD2 (7 bases). CDR3 amino acids: CASIWGGGTYNEQFF. The DNA of the CDR3 is TGTGCCAGCATCTGGGGGGGCGGGACTTACAATGAGCAGTTCTTC.